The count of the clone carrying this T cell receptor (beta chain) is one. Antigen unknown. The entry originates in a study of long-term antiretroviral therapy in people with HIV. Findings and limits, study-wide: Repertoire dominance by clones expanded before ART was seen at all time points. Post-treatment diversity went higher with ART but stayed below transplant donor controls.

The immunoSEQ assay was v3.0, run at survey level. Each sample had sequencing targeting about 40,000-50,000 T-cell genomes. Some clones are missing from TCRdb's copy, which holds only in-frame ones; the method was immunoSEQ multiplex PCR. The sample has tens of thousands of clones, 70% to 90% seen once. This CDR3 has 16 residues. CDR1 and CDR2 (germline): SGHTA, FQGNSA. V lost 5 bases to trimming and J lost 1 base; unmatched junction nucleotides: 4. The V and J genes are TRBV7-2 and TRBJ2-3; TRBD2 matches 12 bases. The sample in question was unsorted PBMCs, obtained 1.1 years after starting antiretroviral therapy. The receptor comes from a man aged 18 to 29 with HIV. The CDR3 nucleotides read TGTGCCAGCAGCCCCTGGACTAGCGGGGGCACAGATACGCAGTATTTT. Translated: CASSPWTSGGTDTQYF. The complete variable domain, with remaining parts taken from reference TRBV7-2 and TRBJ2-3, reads GAGVSQSPSNKVTEKGKDVELRCDPISGHTALYWYRQSLGQGLEFLIYFQGNSAPDKSGLPSDRFSAERTGGSVSTLTIQRTQQEDSAVYLCASSPWTSGGTDTQYFGPGTRLTVL.